The sequence of this T cell receptor beta chain was determined in a study of shared clonotypes between healthy human individuals (dated by TCRdb to the early 2020s). Study-level background: The cohort included a few men and a couple of women between 18 and 49 years of age. Per donor, three plates each were used for CD4 naive and CD4 memory, two for CD8 naive, and one for CD8 memory. The study deeply sequenced blood TCR repertoires of 5 or 6 healthy adults to estimate repertoire size and the extent of clonotype sharing between individuals. To increase sequencing depth and limit assay-specific biases, TCR repertoire library preparation and sequencing were carried out by different laboratories using diverse techniques. Leukapheresis yielded between about 0.85 and 10 billion PBMCs per donor. Results the study describes overall, beyond this receptor: Pairwise subsampling led to the expectation that sequencing depth would affect the degree of clonotype sharing among donors. Higher generation probabilities were observed for clonotypes shared by all four sorted-subset donors than for non-shared clonotypes. Even with the large sequencing depth, rarefaction of the sorted-subset datasets indicated that sequencing was incomplete. Naive subsets generally had larger estimated clonotype richness than memory subsets. Across a handful of donors, about 5.2% of naive CD4, roughly 3.8% of naive CD8, roughly 2.2% of memory CD4, and roughly 0.4% of memory CD8 clonotypes were shared. Only blood was sampled, and tissue TCR repertoires likely differ from those in blood. Because the study included a small number of donors, the genetic and exposure-history diversity represented was limited.

This clone was observed once. What antigen it recognizes has not been identified. Qualities for individual bases were not recorded, and no much larger clone is one base off. Healthy HIV-negative adults with no recently reported acute infections or vaccinations were included as donors. All donors were Caucasian adults living in Nashville, Tennessee, USA. Magnetic negative selection was used to enrich CD4+ T cells, after which naive cells were positively selected on CD45RA and the negative fraction became the memory subset. After blood collection by leukapheresis, PBMCs were isolated using Ficoll-Histopaque density gradient centrifugation and then cryopreserved in the vapor phase of liquid nitrogen. Purity and quantity of every magnetically sorted T cell population were checked by analytical flow cytometry. Genomic DNA was isolated from each sorted fraction and quantified by UV absorbance on a Nanodrop 2000c.

Using the deep immunoSEQ assay, TCR CDR3 regions were amplified from genomic DNA by multiplex PCR. Extracted genomic DNA from each cell subset was spread evenly across all wells of several immunoSEQ 96-well plates, with each plate serving as a replicate. For sorted subsets, each replicate PCR was loaded with 200 ng genomic DNA, equivalent to some 31,000 T cell genomes. The purified libraries were quantified using a Qubit 3.0 fluorometer, sized with a Bioanalyzer 2100, and then quantified again using the KAPA Library Quantification kit. Each immunoSEQ 96-well plate was sequenced on its own single-read 150-cycle Illumina NextSeq 550 flow cell. Regarding the original processing steps: The immunoSEQ output contained only junctional sequences without quality scores, so filtering could not match that applied to full-length reads. Sequences were annotated with PyIR, a Python wrapper for IgBLAST v1.9, and V/J genes and CDR3 were assigned using IMGT germline references. Reads with weak V/J assignments (E-value above 1e-6), missing CDR3, stop codons, out-of-frame junctions, or ambiguous translated residues were removed. V3J clonotypes were defined by identical inferred V gene, J gene, and CDR3 amino acid sequence. Percentage overlap between repertoires was computed as shared unique clonotypes divided by the size of the smaller repertoire. Repertoire richness was assessed with RTK rarefaction, the Chao1 estimator, and Recon v2.1 estimates of unobserved clonotypes. For all TCRbeta clonotypes obtained by the gDNA method from a handful of donors, generation probabilities were computed with OLGA. The immuneACCESS repertoire file appears here via TCRdb, limited to in-frame rearrangements. These files lack a portion of the clones; in checked studies, under half of the deficit traces to unresolved V genes, and the cause of the others is not known. V and J calls plus clone size are reproduced from that table; the DNA served to infer D and trimming. This sample has 2 million to 2.5 million clones in its table, and 90% to 95% of those were observed once. 0.13% of the sample is held by the ten biggest clonotypes.

The CDR3 numbers 14 residues from cysteine through phenylalanine. Only the CDR3 DNA is retained, 42 bases long and in frame from the first base. The germline ends are 6 bases apart after V is trimmed by 0 bases and J by 1 base. Per the germline V gene, MNHEY is the CDR1 and SVGAGI is the CDR2. Source material: naive CD4+ T cells sorted from blood. This sample's cell subset or site label indicates: CD45RA+ positively selected. This clonotype was sampled from a man younger than 30 in good health. The rearrangement joined TRBV6-5 to TRBJ1-1; the D gene lacks a confident call. The nucleotides read TGTGCCAGCAGTTACTCCCGGTCGAACACTGAAGCTTTCTTT. This codes for CASSYSRSNTEAFF.